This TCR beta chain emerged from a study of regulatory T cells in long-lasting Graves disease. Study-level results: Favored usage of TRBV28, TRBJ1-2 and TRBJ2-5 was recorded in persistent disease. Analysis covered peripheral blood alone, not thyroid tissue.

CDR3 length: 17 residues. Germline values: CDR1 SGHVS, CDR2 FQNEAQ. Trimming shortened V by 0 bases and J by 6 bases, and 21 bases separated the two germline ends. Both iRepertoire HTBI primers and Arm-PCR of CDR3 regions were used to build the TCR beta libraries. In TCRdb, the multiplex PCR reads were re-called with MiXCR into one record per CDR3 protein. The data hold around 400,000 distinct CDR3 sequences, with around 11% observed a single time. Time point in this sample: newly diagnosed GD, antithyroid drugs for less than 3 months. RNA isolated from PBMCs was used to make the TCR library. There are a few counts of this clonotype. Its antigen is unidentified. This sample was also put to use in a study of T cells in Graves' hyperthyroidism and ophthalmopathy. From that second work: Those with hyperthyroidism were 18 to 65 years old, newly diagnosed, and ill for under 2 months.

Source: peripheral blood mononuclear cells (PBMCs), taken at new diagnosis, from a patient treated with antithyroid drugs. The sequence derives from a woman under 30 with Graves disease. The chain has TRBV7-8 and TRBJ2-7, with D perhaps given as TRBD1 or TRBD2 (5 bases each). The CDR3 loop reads CASSLAQRYWDHAEQYV. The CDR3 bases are TGTGCCAGCAGCTTAGCTCAGAGATATTGGGACCACGCCGAGCAGTACGTC.